The T cell receptor beta chain under discussion was sequenced for a study of T-cell memory formation after mild COVID-19. Study summary: Clusters of TCRs were largely donor specific.

5'RACE with constant-segment primers yielded barcoded, UMI-tagged TCR alpha and TCR beta cDNA libraries. From the 5' RACE reads, TCRdb called clonotypes with MiXCR, one entry per CDR3 protein. The repertoire has 200,000 to 250,000 distinct CDR3 sequences, 8.5% to 9.5% of them found once; the top ten carry roughly 21%. Germline values: CDR1 SGHRS, CDR2 YFSETQ. This CDR3 has 13 amino acids. V gave up 0 bases and J gave up 5 bases, with 8 bases separating them. Sequences were obtained from PBMCs or a T cell subset sorted from them (not recorded which). This clonotype originated in a man aged 18 to 29 who had mild COVID-19 (a few samples of this study predate the infection). Cell type and time point are not known. V and J are TRBV5-1 and TRBJ1-1, with D perhaps matching TRBD1 (6 bases). CDR3 sequence (DNA): TGCGCCAGCAGCTTGGCGGACAGAACTGAAGCTTTCTTT. It specifies CASSLADRTEAFF.